Below are 25 T cell receptor beta chains sequenced from a single sample in a study of CD8 T cells in ankylosing spondylitis. TCRdb re-analysed the 5' RACE reads in MiXCR, keeping a single row per CDR3 protein. The sample has under 450,000 distinct CDR3 sequences; roughly 18% are singletons. General study points: Blood from ankylosing spondylitis patients appeared to carry a characteristic roughly eight-variant TCR beta motif.

Which antigens these TCRs recognize remains unknown. The sequencing input was blood, either unsorted or a sorted T cell fraction (not recorded which). These receptors originate from a male donor with ankylosing spondylitis.

This clonotype was seen a handful of times. The rearrangement joins TRBV12-3 or TRBV12-4 to TRBJ1-1; D gene ambiguous. The CDR3 totals 14 residues. The germline V and J ends were trimmed by 0 bases and 7 bases, with 12 bases remaining between them. The chain's CDR3 is CASSLAGLGNEAFF. CDR3 in DNA: TGTGCCAGCAGTTTAGCAGGGTTAGGGAATGAAGCTTTCTTT.

The CDR3 loop reads CASSGAGTGTYEQYF. In DNA form, the CDR3 reads TGTGCCAGCAGTGGGGCCGGGACAGGGACCTACGAGCAGTACTTC. The chain combines TRBV28 with TRBJ2-7; 9 bases fit TRBD1. Germline V gives CDR1 MDHEN, CDR2 SYDVKM. V gave up 5 bases and J gave up 2 bases; unmatched junction bases: 7. The CDR3 is 15 residues long.

The chain employs TRBV20-1 and TRBJ2-2; 9 nucleotides align to TRBD1. With 7 bases clipped from V and 6 bases from J, the junction kept 6 bases outside the gene matches. From germline, CDR1 is DFQATT and CDR2 SNEGSKA (reference sequence). This CDR3 is 13 amino acids long. CDR3 amino acids: CSGRDRVAGELFF. CDR3 sequence (DNA): TGCAGTGGAAGGGACAGGGTGGCCGGGGAGCTGTTTTTT.

In this sample, this clonotype turned up a few times. The chain couples TRBV27 to TRBJ1-6, with no clear D. Trimming left V 3 bases short and J 7 bases short, with 4 bases between. CDR1 and CDR2 from the germline V gene are MNHEY and SMNVEV (reference sequence). The CDR3 is 12 amino acids. CDR3 bases: TGTGCCAGCAGTTTTACCAATTCACCCCTCCACTTT. It is translated as CASSFTNSPLHF.

This clonotype was counted between two and nine times. This chain links TRBV10-3 with TRBJ2-1, with D maybe TRBD2 (6 bases). Germline CDR1 reads ENHRY; CDR2 reads SYGVKD. This CDR3 comprises 11 residues. V gave up 10 bases and J gave up 7 bases, with 11 bases separating them. The DNA of the CDR3 is TGTGCCAGCCTGGGGGGAAATGAGCAGTTCTTC. Protein: CASLGGNEQFF.

V and J are TRBV10-2 and TRBJ2-5, with 7 bases matching TRBD2. The ends lost 8 bases at V and 5 bases at J; junction bases unmatched: 8. Germline CDR1 and CDR2: WSHSY and SAAADI. The CDR3 extends over 13 amino acids. The CDR3 coding sequence is TGCGCCAGCCTCCGGGGGGAGGGGGAGACCCAGTACTTC. Amino acid sequence: CASLRGEGETQYF.

This clonotype showed up just a few times. This chain joins TRBV20-1 and TRBJ1-5; D unresolved. Trimming stripped 4 bases from V and 4 bases from J, with 8 bases between. The germline V gene encodes CDR1 DFQATT and CDR2 SNEGSKA (reference sequence). CDR3 length: 12 residues. CDR3: CSAKEGNQPQHF. DNA for the CDR3: TGCAGTGCTAAGGAGGGTAATCAGCCCCAGCATTTT.

A few counts support this clonotype. The chain couples TRBV20-1 to TRBJ2-6; D is undetermined. Per the germline V gene, CDR1 is DFQATT and CDR2 is SNEGSKA (reference sequence). The CDR3 contains 15 residues. V lost 3 bases and J 0 bases, leaving 9 bases between the germline ends. The CDR3 DNA is TGCAGTGCTAGCCCTAGATCCTCTGGGGCCAACGTCCTGACTTTC. Translating gives CSASPRSSGANVLTF.

This sequence joins TRBV11-2 and TRBJ2-7, with 14 bases matching TRBD2. V dropped 1 base and J dropped 6; count of bases not matched to a gene: 11. Looked up from germline, CDR1 is SGHAT and CDR2 is FQNNGV. The CDR3 covers 18 residues. The chain's CDR3 is CASSLVTSGRAIGREQYF. The CDR3, as DNA: TGTGCCAGCAGCTTAGTGACTAGCGGGAGGGCCATTGGGCGCGAGCAGTACTTC.

This clonotype was counted between two and nine times. This chain links TRBV20-1 with TRBJ2-5; the match to TRBD2 covers 9 bases. Germline values: CDR1 DFQATT, CDR2 SNEGSKA (reference sequence). The V and J ends lost 3 bases and 4 bases, in that order; junction bases with no gene match: 6. This CDR3 spans 14 amino acids. CDR3 DNA: TGCAGTGCTAGCCCTAGCGGGATTCTAGAGACCCAGTACTTC. It is translated as CSASPSGILETQYF.

The rearrangement joins TRBV20-1 to TRBJ2-3, with a weak D call TRBD2 (7 bases). There are 15 residues in the CDR3. V lost 0 bases to trimming and J lost 5 bases, with 15 bases between them. Germline CDR1 DFQATT, CDR2 SNEGSKA (reference sequence). CDR3 sequence (DNA): TGCAGTGCTAGAGAAATTGGGGGCGGGAGAGATACGCAGTATTTT. Translation: CSAREIGGGRDTQYF.

This clonotype was picked up a small number of times. V gene TRBV20-1 combines with J gene TRBJ2-3; 8 bases fit TRBD2. The CDR3 covers 14 residues. Germline trimming cut 5 bases from V and 3 bases from J; bases unmatched to any gene: 7. Per germline, CDR1 DFQATT and CDR2 SNEGSKA (reference sequence). The CDR3 region is CSALSGSGTDTQYF. The CDR3 nucleotides read TGCAGTGCTTTAAGCGGGAGCGGGACAGATACGCAGTATTTT.

This clonotype was counted a few times. This chain connects TRBV9 to TRBJ2-3, with TRBD2 matching 10 bases. J was trimmed by 1 base and V by 3 bases; bases with no gene match: 5. CDR1 and CDR2 from the germline V gene are SGDLS and YYNGEE. The CDR3 loop spans 16 amino acids. DNA for the CDR3: TGTGCCAGCAGCGCCCTCCTAGCGGGGGGCACAGATACGCAGTATTTT. The encoded protein is CASSALLAGGTDTQYF.

The chain couples TRBV6-1 to TRBJ1-1, with a weak D call TRBD1 (6 bases). V was clipped by 8 bases and J by 3 bases, with 16 bases between them. Per the germline V gene, CDR1 is MNHNS and CDR2 is SASEGT. This CDR3 has 14 residues. In DNA form, the CDR3 reads TGTGCCAGCTCACGGAGGGGGATTGACACTGAAGCTTTCTTT. Amino acids: CASSRRGIDTEAFF.

The V gene is TRBV15, the J gene TRBJ1-6; 8 nucleotides match TRBD1. The CDR3 runs to 15 residues. CDR1 is LNHNV, CDR2 YYDKDF, per germline (reference sequence). The trim removed 1 base at V and 8 bases at J, leaving 4 bases unmatched. The CDR3 region has the DNA TGTGCCACCAGCAGAGTGGCAGGGGGCTATTCACCCCTCCACTTT. It specifies CATSRVAGGYSPLHF.

The CDR3 is CASSLLGGSRTGELFF. CDR3 DNA: TGCGCCAGCAGCCTCCTGGGCGGGAGTAGGACCGGGGAGCTGTTTTTT. The chain links TRBV5-1 to TRBJ2-2; 7 bases are a match to TRBD2. CDR1 and CDR2 from the germline V gene are SGHRS and YFSETQ. V dropped 4 bases and J dropped 5; count of bases not matched to a gene: 11. CDR3 length equals 16 residues.

The chain links TRBV15 to TRBJ2-2; D possibly corresponds to TRBD2 (6 bases). Per germline, CDR1 LNHNV and CDR2 YYDKDF (reference sequence). With 3 bases removed from V and 5 bases from J, the gap between germline ends came to 16 bases. This CDR3 contains 16 residues. CDR3 in DNA: TGTGCCACCAGCAGCTACAGGCTTGGAGGGACCGGGGAGCTGTTTTTT. Translated, it gives CATSSYRLGGTGELFF.

V and J are TRBV12-3 or TRBV12-4 and TRBJ1-1; unclear D gene. The CDR3 has 15 residues. Between the trimmed V and J ends, which lost 6 bases and 5 bases, there was a span of 19 bases. CDR3 in DNA: TGTGCCAGCAGCCCTAATGACAAAGGGAGTACTGAAGCTTTCTTT. Amino acids: CASSPNDKGSTEAFF.

This clonotype has just a few counts. This chain joins TRBV3-1 and TRBJ1-2; D call uncertain. Germline V gene sequence: CDR1 LGHDT, CDR2 YNNKEL (reference sequence). Trimming left V 1 base short and J 8 bases short, with 14 bases between. The CDR3 is 14 residues long. CDR3 protein: CASSQATRLGGYTF. CDR3 bases: TGTGCCAGCAGCCAAGCTACAAGACTGGGAGGCTACACCTTC. The variable domain in full, completed from reference TRBV3-1 and TRBJ1-2, reads DTAVSQTPKYLVTQMGNDKSIKCEQNLGHDTMYWYKQDSKKFLKIMFSYNNKELIINETVPNRFSPKSPDKAHLNLHINSLELGDSAVYFCASSQATRLGGYTFGSGTRLTVV.

This chain joins TRBV6-5 and TRBJ2-1; the D gene is possibly TRBD2 (6 bases). CDR1 is MNHEY, CDR2 SVGAGI, per germline. The CDR3 runs 14 residues. V gave up 5 bases and J gave up 0 bases, with 8 bases separating them. This chain's CDR3 is CASSVLASYNEQFF. As DNA, the CDR3 is TGTGCCAGCAGTGTACTAGCCTCCTACAATGAGCAGTTCTTC.

The V gene is TRBV20-1, the J gene TRBJ1-3; TRBD1 matches at 7 bases. Losses at the gene ends were 6 bases for V and 0 bases for J; bases not matched to a gene: 8. The germline CDR1 and CDR2 sequences are DFQATT and SNEGSKA (reference sequence). The CDR3 is 15 amino acids. Here the CDR3 reads CSAPTGPNSGNTIYF. The CDR3 DNA reads as TGCAGTGCCCCGACAGGGCCGAACTCTGGAAACACCATATATTTT.

The rearrangement joins TRBV10-3 to TRBJ2-4; 9 nucleotides line up with TRBD1. Trimming took 3 bases from V and 0 from J; bases not matched to a gene: 9. Per the germline V gene, CDR1 is ENHRY and CDR2 is SYGVKD. There are 18 residues in the CDR3. CDR3 nucleotides: TGTGCCATCAGTGACACCGGGACAGGGATATTAGCCAAAAACATTCAGTACTTC. Amino acids: CAISDTGTGILAKNIQYF.

This clonotype was counted a few times. The genes are TRBV6-5 and TRBJ1-1, with D unclear. Germline CDR1 and CDR2: MNHEY and SVGAGI. The CDR3 sequence is 10 residues long. CDR3 in amino acids: CATSHTEAFF. The DNA of the CDR3 is TGTGCTACTTCCCACACTGAAGCTTTCTTT.

This clonotype showed up just a few times. The chain recombines TRBV3-1 with TRBJ2-1; D is undetermined. V shed 0 bases and J shed 2 bases, with 8 bases lying between them. CDR1 LGHDT and CDR2 YNNKEL come from the germline V gene (reference sequence). This CDR3 has 15 amino acids. The chain's CDR3 is CASSQDRLTYNEQFF. DNA of the CDR3: TGTGCCAGCAGCCAAGATCGACTTACCTACAATGAGCAGTTCTTC.

The chain carries TRBV24-1 and TRBJ2-3; unclear D gene. This CDR3 has 14 residues. V lost 9 bases and J lost 2, with 14 bases in between. The germline V gene has CDR1 KGHDR and CDR2 SFDVKD. CDR3 loop: CATGPTDDTDTQYF. CDR3 nucleotides: TGTGCCACCGGACCTACAGACGACACAGATACGCAGTATTTT.